The source of this T cell receptor (beta chain) is a study of PD-1 blockade in mismatch repair-deficient tumors (dated by TCRdb to the late 2010s). Regarding the study in general: Between late 2013 and 2016, the trial enrolled roughly 86 consecutive patients with 12 types of mismatch repair-deficient cancer, all of whom had received prior treatment and were progressing. Deep sequencing of TCR CDR3 regions was used to track tumor-associated T cell clones in peripheral blood of patients responding to PD-1 blockade.

To prepare the library, the immunoSEQ multiplex PCR assay was applied. Drawn from immuneACCESS, this table holds only the in-frame rearrangements with V and J called that TCRdb kept. Clones are partly lost; checked studies trace under half to an unresolved V gene and leave the rest unexplained. Counted in this sample were some 110,000 clones; roughly 80% of them appeared once. The top ten hold approximately 5% of the sample. Findings and caveats that apply to the study as a whole: After pembrolizumab, tumor-resident clones, which were often undetectable in blood before treatment, expanded rapidly and then contracted, generally ahead of radiologic responses.

On this clone itself: It lacks a known antigen. Nothing much larger sits one base from this clone, and base qualities are not available.

V lost 10 bases and J lost 1 base; the stretch between them is 16 bases long. Including cysteine and phenylalanine, the CDR3 has 14 amino acids. The retained sequence is limited to the CDR3, 42 bases, with the frame set at the first base. The germline V gene supplies CDR1 SNHLY and CDR2 FYNNEI. For each enrolled patient, mismatch repair deficiency was established using either polymerase chain reaction or immunohistochemistry. TCR sequencing was carried out for three patients who responded to pembrolizumab therapy. In the phase II trial, pembrolizumab PD-1 blockade was tested prospectively in advanced mismatch repair-deficient cancers, no matter which tissue of origin the cancers came from. Peripheral blood T cell samples were collected serially, before PD-1 blockade began and at several time points afterward. Blood sampling time points were reported as weeks after the first dose of pembrolizumab.

Specimen: peripheral blood, collected 60 to 65 weeks after starting pembrolizumab. The sequence was obtained from an adult with mismatch repair-deficient cancer. Rearrangement joined TRBV2 to TRBJ1-2, with an unclear D gene assignment. The DNA sequence is as follows: TGTGCCACCGTTCCCACCCTAAGTAACTATGGCTACACCTTC. Protein translation: CATVPTLSNYGYTF.